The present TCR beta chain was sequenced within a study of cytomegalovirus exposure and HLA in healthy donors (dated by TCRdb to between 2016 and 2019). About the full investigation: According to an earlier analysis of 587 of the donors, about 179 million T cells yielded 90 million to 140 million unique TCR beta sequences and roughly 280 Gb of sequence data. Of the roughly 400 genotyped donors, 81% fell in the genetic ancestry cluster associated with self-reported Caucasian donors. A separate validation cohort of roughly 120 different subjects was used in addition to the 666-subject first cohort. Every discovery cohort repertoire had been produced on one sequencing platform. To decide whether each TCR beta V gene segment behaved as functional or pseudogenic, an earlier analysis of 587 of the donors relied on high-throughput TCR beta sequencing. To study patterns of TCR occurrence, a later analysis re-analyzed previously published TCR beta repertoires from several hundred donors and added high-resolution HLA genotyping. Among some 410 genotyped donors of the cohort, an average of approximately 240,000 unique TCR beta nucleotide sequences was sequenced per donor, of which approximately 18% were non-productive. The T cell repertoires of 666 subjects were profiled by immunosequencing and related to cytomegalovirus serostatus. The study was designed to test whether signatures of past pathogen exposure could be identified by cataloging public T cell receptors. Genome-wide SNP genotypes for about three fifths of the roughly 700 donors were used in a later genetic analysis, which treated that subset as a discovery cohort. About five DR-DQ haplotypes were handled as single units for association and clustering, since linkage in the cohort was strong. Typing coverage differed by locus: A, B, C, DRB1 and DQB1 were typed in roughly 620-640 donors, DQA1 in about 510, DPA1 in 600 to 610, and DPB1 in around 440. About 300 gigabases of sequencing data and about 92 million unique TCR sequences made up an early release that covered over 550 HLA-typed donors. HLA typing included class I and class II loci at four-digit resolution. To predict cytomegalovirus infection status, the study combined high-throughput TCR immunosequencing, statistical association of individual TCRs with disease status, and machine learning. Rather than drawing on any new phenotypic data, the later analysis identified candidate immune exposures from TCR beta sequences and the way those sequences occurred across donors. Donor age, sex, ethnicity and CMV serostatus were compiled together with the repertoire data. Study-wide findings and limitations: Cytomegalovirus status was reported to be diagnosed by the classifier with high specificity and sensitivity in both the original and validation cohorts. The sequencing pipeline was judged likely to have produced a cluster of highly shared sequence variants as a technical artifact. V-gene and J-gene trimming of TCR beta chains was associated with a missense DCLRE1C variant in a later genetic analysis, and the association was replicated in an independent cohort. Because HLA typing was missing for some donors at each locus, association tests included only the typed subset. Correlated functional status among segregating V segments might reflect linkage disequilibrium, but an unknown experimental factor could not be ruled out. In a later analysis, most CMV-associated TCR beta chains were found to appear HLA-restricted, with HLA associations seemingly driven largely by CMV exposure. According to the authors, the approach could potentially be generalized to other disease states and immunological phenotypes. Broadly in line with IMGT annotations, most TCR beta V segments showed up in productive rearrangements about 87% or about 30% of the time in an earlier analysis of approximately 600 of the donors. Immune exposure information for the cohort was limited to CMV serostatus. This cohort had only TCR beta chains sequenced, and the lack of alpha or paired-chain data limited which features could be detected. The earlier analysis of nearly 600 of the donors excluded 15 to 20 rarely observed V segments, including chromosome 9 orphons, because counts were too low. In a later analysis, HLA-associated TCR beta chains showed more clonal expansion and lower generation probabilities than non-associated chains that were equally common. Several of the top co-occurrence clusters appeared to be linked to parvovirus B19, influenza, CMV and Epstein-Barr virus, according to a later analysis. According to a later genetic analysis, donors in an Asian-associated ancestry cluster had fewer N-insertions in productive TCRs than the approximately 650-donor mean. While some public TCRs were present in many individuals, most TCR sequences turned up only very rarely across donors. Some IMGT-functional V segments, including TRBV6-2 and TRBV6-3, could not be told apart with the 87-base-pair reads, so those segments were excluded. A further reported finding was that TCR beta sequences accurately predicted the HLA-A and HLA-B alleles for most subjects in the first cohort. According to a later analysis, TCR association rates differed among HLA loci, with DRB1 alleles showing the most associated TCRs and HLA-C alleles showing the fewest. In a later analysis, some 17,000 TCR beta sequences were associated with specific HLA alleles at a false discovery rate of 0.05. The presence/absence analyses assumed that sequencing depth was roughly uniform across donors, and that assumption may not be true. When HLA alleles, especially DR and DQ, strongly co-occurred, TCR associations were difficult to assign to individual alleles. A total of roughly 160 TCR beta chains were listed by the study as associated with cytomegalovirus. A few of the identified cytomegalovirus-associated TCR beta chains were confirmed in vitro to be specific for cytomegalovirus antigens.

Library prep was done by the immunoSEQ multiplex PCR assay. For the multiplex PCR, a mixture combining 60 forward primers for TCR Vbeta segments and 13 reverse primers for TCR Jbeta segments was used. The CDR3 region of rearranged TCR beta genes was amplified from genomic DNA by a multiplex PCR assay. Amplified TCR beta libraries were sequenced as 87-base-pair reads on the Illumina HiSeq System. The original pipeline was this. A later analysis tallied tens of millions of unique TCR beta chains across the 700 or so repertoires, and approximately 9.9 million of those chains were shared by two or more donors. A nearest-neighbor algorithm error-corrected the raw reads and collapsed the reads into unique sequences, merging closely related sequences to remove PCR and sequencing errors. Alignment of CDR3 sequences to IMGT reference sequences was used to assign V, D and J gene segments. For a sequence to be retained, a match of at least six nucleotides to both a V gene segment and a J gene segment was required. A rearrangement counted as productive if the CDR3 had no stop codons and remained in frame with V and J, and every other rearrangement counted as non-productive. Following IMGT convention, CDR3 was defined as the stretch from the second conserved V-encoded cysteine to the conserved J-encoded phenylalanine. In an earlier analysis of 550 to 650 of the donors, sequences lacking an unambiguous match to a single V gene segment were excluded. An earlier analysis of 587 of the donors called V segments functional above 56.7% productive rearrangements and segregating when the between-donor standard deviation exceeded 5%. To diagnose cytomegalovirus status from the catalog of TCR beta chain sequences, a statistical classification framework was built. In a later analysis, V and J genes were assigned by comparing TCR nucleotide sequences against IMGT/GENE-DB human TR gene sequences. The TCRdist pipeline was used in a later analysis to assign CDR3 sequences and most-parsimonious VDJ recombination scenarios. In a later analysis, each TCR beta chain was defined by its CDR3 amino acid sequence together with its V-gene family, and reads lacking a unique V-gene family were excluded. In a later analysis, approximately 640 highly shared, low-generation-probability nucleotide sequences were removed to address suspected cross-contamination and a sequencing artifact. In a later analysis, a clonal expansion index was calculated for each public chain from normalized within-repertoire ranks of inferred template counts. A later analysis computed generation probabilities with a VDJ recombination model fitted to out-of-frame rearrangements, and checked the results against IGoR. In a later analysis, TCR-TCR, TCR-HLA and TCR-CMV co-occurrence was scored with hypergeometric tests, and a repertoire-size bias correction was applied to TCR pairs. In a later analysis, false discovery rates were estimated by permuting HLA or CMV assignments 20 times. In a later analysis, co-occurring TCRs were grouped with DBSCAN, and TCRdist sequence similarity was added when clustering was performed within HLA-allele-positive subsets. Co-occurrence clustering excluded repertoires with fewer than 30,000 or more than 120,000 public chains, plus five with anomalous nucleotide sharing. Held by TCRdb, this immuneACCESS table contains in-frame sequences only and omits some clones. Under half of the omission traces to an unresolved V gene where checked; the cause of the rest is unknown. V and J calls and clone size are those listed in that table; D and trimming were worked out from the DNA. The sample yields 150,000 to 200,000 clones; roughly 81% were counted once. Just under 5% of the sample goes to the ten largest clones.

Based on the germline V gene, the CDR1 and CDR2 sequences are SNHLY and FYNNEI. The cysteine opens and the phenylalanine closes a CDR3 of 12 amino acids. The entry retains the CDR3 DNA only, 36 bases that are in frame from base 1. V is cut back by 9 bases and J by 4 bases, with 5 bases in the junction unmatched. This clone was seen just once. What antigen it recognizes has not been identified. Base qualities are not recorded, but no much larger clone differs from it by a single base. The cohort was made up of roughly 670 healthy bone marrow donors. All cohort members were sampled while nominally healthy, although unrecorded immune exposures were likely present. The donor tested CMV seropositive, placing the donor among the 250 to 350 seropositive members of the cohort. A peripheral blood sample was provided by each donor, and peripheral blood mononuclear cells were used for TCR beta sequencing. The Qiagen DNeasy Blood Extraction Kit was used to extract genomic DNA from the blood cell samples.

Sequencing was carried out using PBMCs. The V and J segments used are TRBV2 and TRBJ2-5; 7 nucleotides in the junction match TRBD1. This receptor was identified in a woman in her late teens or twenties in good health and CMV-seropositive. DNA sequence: TGTGCCAGGAGGGGGCTGGGAGAGACCCAGTACTTC. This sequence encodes CARRGLGETQYF.